This entry lists 10 T cell receptor beta chains sequenced from one sample in a study of tumor and adjacent non-tumor tissue in lung cancer. TCRbeta libraries were built with three rounds of nested PCR, modified from ARM-PCR. TCRdb reprocessed the multiplex PCR reads via MiXCR and lists one record per CDR3 protein. The table records 35,000 to 55,000 distinct CDR3 sequences, 60% to 70% of them present only once. The template was RNA from unsorted bulk tissue. More than 3 cm separated this lung sample from the edge of the tumor. What was sequenced was distant non-tumor lung tissue. These receptors were taken from a woman in her thirties or forties with non-small cell lung cancer.

This clonotype has a handful of counts. The missing conserved phenylalanine or tryptophan at the end of this CDR3 makes a read error likely. The chain links TRBV29-1 to TRBJ2-3; perhaps TRBD2 as D (6 bases). There are 15 residues in the CDR3. V dropped 8 bases and J dropped 2 bases, with 20 bases sitting between them. Germline CDR1 SQVTM, CDR2 ANQGSEA. The CDR3 DNA reads TGCAGCCCATCTCTCCGGGAGAGGGACACAGATACGCAGTATCTT. Translated, it gives CSPSLRERDTDTQYL.

Notes on this clonotype: The germline gene is not matched at one end of the junction; a read error may be the cause. The rearrangement links TRBV28 to TRBJ2-7; 7 nucleotides match TRBD1. The CDR3 sequence is 15 residues long. Germline lookup yields CDR1 MDHEN and CDR2 SYDVKM. This chain's CDR3 is CASNLIADRAYEQYF. CDR3 bases: TGTGCCAGCAATCTGATCGCTGACAGGGCCTACGAGCAATACTTC.

The chain has TRBV20-1 and TRBJ2-1; no clear D gene. CDR1 and CDR2 from the germline V gene are DFQATT and SNEGSKA (reference sequence). The CDR3 has 11 residues. V lost 3 bases and J 8 bases, leaving 8 bases between the germline ends. This CDR3 reads CSARGYYEQFF. DNA for the CDR3: TGCAGTGCTAGGGGGTACTATGAGCAGTTCTTC.

Remarks on this clonotype: Lacking the conserved final phenylalanine or tryptophan, this CDR3 likely reflects a read error. The CDR3 DNA reads TGTACCAGCAGTTTAAGAACTAGCGGGGACTACGAGCAGTACTTA. This codes for CTSSLRTSGDYEQYL. This chain links TRBV12-3 or TRBV12-4 with TRBJ2-7; 10 bases match TRBD2. The length of the CDR3 is 15 residues.

Concerning this clonotype: This sequence may be a read error, since a much larger clone differs from it by one base. The J gene is TRBJ2-1, the V gene TRBV30; 8 bases agree with TRBD1. V lost 6 bases, J lost 9 bases, and 13 bases stayed unmatched. The CDR3 is 14 residues long. Germline V CDR1 and CDR2: GTSNPN, SVGIG (reference sequence). The CDR3 coding sequence is TGTGCCTGCAGGAGGACAGGGAGCTATGGTGAGCAGTTCTTC. Translated: CACRRTGSYGEQFF.

This clonotype was picked up many times. J is TRBJ1-1 and V is TRBV6-2 or TRBV6-3; TRBD1 matches 11 bases. Germline loops: CDR1 MNHEY, CDR2 SVGEGT. The CDR3 spans 14 residues. After removal of 2 bases from V and 4 bases from J, the junction contained 0 bases not matched to a gene. The CDR3 DNA sequence: TGTGCCAGCAGTTACGGGACAGGGGGCACTGAAGCTTTCTTT. It specifies CASSYGTGGTEAFF.

Comment on this clonotype: One junction end does not reproduce the germline sequence, and a read error may be involved. The chain recombines TRBV20-1 with TRBJ1-2, with no clear D. The CDR3 loop spans 13 amino acids. Per germline, CDR1 DFQATT and CDR2 SNEGSKA (reference sequence). CDR3 nucleotide sequence: TGCAGTGCTAGTGCGATAAACCATTATGGCTACACTTTC. This encodes CSASAINHYGYTF.

Ten or more counts support this clonotype. The chain recombines TRBV5-4 with TRBJ1-5; D call uncertain. CDR1 and CDR2 from the germline V gene are SGHNT and YYREEE (reference sequence). The CDR3 sequence is 17 residues long. Trimming stripped 3 bases from V and 2 bases from J, with 18 bases between. The CDR3 sequence: CASSSYVLVLGNQPQHF. Written as DNA, the CDR3 is TGTGCCAGCAGCTCCTATGTCTTGGTTTTGGGCAATCAGCCCCAGCATTTT.

As for this clonotype: A much larger clone lies a single base off, so this may be a read error. The rearrangement links TRBV6-6 to TRBJ1-2, with D hard to call. V shed 5 bases and J shed 6 bases, with 22 bases lying between them. CDR1 and CDR2 from the germline V gene are MNHNY and SVGAGI (reference sequence). This CDR3 comprises 16 residues. The CDR3 loop reads CASSPQSGRPRDGYTF. For the CDR3, the DNA is TGTGCCAGCAGTCCCCAGTCTGGCCGGCCGAGGGATGGCTACACCTTC.

This clonotype showed up many times. The chain links TRBV4-1 to TRBJ2-7; 11 nucleotides match TRBD2. After removal of 1 base from V and 0 bases from J, the junction contained 2 bases not matched to a gene. This CDR3 is 16 amino acids long. Germline CDR1 MGHRA, CDR2 YSYEKL. In DNA, the CDR3 is TGCGCCAGCAGCCAAGCCGGGACTAGCGGCTCCTACGAGCAGTACTTC. The encoded protein is CASSQAGTSGSYEQYF.